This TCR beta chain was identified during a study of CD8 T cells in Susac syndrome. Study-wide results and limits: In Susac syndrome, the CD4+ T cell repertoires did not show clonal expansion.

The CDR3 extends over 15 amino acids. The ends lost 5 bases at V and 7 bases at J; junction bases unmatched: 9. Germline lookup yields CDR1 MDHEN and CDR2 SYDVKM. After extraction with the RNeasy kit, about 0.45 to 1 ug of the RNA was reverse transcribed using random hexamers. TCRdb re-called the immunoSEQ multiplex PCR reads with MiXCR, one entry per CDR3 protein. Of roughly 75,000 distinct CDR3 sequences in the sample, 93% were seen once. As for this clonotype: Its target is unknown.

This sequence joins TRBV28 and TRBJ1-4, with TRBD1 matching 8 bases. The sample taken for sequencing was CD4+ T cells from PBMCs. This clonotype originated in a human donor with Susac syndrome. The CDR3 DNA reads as TGTGCCAGCAGTACAGGGACAGGTAGAGGTGAAAAACTGTTTTTT. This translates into CASSTGTGRGEKLFF. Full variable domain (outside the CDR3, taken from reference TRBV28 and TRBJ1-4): DVKVTQSSRYLVKRTGEKVFLECVQDMDHENMFWYRQDPGLGLRLIYFSYDVKMKEKGDIPEGYSVSREKKERFSLILESASTNQTSMYLCASSTGTGRGEKLFFGSGTQLSVL.